The 2 T cell receptor beta chains in this list originate from one sample, sequenced in a study of T cell responses to AZD1222 COVID-19 vaccine. Repertoires were generated with immunoSEQ multiplex PCR, while TCRdb's copy carries only in-frame clones and drops some. This table holds tens of thousands of clones, 88% found once. Material: peripheral blood, obtained 28 days after the second AZD1222 dose. These receptors were taken from an adult who received the AZD1222 COVID-19 vaccine.

The gene calls are TRBV9 and TRBJ1-4; a possible D gene is TRBD1 (5 bases). The CDR3 covers 14 residues. V was clipped by 7 bases and J by 4 bases, with 14 bases between them. Germline V lookup: CDR1 SGDLS, CDR2 YYNGEE. This CDR3 is CASGFLQDNEKLFF. CDR3 DNA: TGTGCCAGCGGTTTTTTACAGGATAATGAAAAACTGTTTTTT. Supplemented by reference TRBV9 and TRBJ1-4, the full variable domain reads DSGVTQTPKHLITATGQRVTLRCSPRSGDLSVYWYQQSLDQGLQFLIQYYNGEERAKGNILERFSAQQFPDLHSELNLSSLELGDSALYFCASGFLQDNEKLFFGSGTQLSVL.

This clone was recorded a few times. CDR3 sequence (DNA): TGTGCCAGTAGAGATGAAGGCCGAAGCAATCAGCCCCAGCATTTT. Residues: CASRDEGRSNQPQHF. This chain links TRBV19 with TRBJ1-5; unclear D gene. The ends were cut back, 6 bases at V and 1 base at J, with 13 bases in the middle. CDR1 is LNHDA, CDR2 SQIVND, per germline (reference sequence). The CDR3 spans 15 residues.